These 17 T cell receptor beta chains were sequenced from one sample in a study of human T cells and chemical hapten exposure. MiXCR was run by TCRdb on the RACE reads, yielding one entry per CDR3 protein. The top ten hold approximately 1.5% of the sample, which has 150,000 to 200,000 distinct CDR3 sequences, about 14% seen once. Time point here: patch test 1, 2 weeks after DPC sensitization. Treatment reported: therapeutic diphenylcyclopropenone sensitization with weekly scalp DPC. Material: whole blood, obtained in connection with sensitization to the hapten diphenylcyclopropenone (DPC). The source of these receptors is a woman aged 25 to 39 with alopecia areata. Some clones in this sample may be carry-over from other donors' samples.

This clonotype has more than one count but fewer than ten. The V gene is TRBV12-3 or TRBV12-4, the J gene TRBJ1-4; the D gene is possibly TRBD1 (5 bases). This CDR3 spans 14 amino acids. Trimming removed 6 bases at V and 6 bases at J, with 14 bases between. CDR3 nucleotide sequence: TGTGCCAGCAGCTCGGGGACGGAACATGAAAAACTGTTTTTT. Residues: CASSSGTEHEKLFF.

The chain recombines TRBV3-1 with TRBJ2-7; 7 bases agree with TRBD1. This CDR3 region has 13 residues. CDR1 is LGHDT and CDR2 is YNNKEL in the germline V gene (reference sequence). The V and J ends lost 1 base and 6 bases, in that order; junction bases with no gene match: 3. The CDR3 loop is CASSQVNRGEQYF. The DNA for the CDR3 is TGTGCCAGCAGCCAAGTTAACAGGGGCGAGCAGTACTTC.

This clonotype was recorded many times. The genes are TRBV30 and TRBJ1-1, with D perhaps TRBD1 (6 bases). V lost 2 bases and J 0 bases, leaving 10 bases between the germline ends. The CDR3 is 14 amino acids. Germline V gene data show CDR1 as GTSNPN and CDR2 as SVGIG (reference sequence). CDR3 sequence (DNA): TGTGCCTGGAGTCCCGGGGGCATGAACACTGAAGCTTTCTTT. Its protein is CAWSPGGMNTEAFF.

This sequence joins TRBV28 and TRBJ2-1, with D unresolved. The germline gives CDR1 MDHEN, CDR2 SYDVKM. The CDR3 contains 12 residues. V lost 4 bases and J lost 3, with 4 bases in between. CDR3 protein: CASSSNYNEQFF. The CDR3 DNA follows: TGTGCCAGCAGTTCAAACTACAATGAGCAGTTCTTC.

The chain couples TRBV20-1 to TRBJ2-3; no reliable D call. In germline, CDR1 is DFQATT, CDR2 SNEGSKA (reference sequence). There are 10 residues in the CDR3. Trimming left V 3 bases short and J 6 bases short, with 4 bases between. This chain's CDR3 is CSASDDTQYF. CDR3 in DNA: TGCAGTGCTAGCGACGATACGCAGTATTTT.

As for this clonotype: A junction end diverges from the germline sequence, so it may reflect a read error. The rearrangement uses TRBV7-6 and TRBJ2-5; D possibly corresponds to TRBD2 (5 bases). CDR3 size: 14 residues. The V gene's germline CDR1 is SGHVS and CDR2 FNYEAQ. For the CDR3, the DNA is TGTGCCAGCAGCTTAGTTCCAGCGGAAGAGACCCGGTACTTC. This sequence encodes CASSLVPAEETRYF.

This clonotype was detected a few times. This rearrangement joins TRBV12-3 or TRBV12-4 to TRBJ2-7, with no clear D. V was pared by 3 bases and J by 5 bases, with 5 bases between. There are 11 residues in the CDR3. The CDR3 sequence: CASSFFDEQYF. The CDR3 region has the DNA TGTGCCAGCAGTTTTTTCGACGAGCAGTACTTC.

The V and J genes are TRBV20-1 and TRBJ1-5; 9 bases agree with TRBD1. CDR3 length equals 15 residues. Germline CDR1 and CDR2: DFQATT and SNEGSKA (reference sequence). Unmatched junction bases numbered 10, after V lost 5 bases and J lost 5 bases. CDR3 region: CSAREPGQGDQPQHF. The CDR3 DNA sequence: TGCAGTGCTCGTGAACCGGGACAGGGTGATCAGCCCCAGCATTTT.

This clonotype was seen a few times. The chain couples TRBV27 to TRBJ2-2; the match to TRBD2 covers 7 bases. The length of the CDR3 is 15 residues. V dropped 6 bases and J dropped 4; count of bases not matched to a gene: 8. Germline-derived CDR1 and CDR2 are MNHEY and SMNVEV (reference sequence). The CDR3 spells CASRRTSWGTGELFF. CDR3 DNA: TGTGCCAGCAGACGGACTAGTTGGGGCACCGGGGAGCTGTTTTTT.

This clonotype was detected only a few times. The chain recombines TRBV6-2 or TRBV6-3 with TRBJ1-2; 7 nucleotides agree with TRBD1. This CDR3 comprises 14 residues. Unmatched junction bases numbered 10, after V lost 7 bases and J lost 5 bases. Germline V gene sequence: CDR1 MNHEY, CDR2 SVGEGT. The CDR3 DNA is TGTGCCAGCACCTCAGGGACAGAGCGATATGGCTACACCTTC. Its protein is CASTSGTERYGYTF.

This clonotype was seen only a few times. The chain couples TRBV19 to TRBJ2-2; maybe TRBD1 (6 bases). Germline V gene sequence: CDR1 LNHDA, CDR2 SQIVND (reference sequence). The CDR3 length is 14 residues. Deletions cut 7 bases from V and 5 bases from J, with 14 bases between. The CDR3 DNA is TGTGCCAGTAAATCGGGAACAGGGACCGGGGAGCTGTTTTTT. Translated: CASKSGTGTGELFF.

The CDR3 spells CSALTEFNYGYTF. The CDR3 nucleotides read TGCAGTGCTCTGACGGAGTTTAACTATGGCTACACCTTC. The V and J genes are TRBV20-1 and TRBJ1-2, with D uncertain. The CDR3 is made up of 13 amino acids. Germline CDR1 DFQATT, CDR2 SNEGSKA (reference sequence). The germline V and J ends were trimmed by 5 bases and 1 base, with 11 bases remaining between them.

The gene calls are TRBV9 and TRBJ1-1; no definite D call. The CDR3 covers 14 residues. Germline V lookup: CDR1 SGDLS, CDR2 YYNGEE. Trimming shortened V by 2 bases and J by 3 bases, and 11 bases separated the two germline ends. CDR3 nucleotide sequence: TGTGCCAGCAGCGTTGGCTACGGGGACACTGAAGCTTTCTTT. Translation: CASSVGYGDTEAFF.

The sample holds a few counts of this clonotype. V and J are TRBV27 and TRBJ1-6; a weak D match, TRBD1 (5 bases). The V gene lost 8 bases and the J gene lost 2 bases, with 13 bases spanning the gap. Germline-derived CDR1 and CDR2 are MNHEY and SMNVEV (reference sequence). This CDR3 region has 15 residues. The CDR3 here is CASPGRNPYNSPLHF. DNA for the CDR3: TGTGCCAGCCCGGGACGAAACCCCTATAATTCACCCCTCCACTTT.

The CDR3 DNA reads TGTGCCAGCAAGACTCTAGCGGGGGGAAGGTCGGATACGCAGTATTTT. Its translation is CASKTLAGGRSDTQYF. J is TRBJ2-3 and V is TRBV27; TRBD2 matches 11 bases. From germline, CDR1 is MNHEY and CDR2 SMNVEV (reference sequence). The CDR3 extends over 16 amino acids. V lost 7 bases to trimming and J lost 6 bases; unmatched junction nucleotides: 12.

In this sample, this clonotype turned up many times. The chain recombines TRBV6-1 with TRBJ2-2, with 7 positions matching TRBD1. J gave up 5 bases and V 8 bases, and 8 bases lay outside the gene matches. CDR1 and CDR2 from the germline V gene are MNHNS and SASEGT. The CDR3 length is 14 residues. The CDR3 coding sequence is TGTGCCAGCTGGGGACAGAAACTGACCGGGGAGCTGTTTTTT. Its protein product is CASWGQKLTGELFF.

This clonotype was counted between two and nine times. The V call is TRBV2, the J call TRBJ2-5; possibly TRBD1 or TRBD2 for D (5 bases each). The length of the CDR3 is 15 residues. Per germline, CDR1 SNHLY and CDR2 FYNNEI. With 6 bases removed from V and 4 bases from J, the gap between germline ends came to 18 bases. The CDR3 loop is CASRSRDGGGETQYF. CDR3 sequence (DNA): TGTGCCAGCAGGAGTCGGGACGGAGGAGGAGAGACCCAGTACTTC.